This TCR beta chain was captured by sequencing in a study of cytomegalovirus exposure and HLA in healthy donors. Study at large: Most donors, 70% to 85% of a few hundred genotyped, fell in the Caucasian-associated ancestry cluster. Overall study findings and caveats: Earlier results showed most TCR beta V segments being productive about 90% or about 30% of the time. According to a later analysis, donors in an Asian-associated ancestry cluster reportedly had fewer N-insertions than the approximately 620-donor mean. Over 15,000 TCR beta sequences were associated with HLA alleles at 0.05 false discovery rate in a later analysis.

This clone has only a few counts. Its antigen remains unidentified. The PCR had 60 Vbeta and 13 Jbeta primers. Generated by immunoSEQ multiplex PCR, the TCRdb table keeps only in-frame clones and is missing some. The data show about 160,000 clones, almost 80% seen once. From germline, CDR1 is SGHTA and CDR2 FQGNSA. V shed 5 bases, J shed 0 bases, and the junction held 4 bases outside the gene matches. The CDR3 loop spans 15 amino acids. The rearrangement uses TRBV7-2 and TRBJ2-1, with 7 bases aligning to TRBD1. The sequence came from a man aged 25-45 years in good health and CMV-seronegative. Sequenced sample: PBMCs. The CDR3 DNA reads TGTGCCAGCAGCACGCGACAGGGCTCCTACAATGAGCAGTTCTTC. It translates to CASSTRQGSYNEQFF.